This record covers a single T cell receptor beta chain. Authors' processing steps: Amplification of reference gene primers was used by the study to estimate nucleated cell counts. This table comes from immunoSEQ multiplex PCR, and its TCRdb copy is limited to in-frame clones, with some not included. D and trimming come from the DNA, and the V and J calls and clone size come from that table. The sample yields roughly 82,000 clones, roughly 86% seen once. The data were taken from a study of blood T cell repertoires in COVID-19. On the study more broadly: PBMCs, B-cell-depleted T cells, or T cells were the source of the cDNA or gDNA that made up the material.

The germline V and J ends were trimmed by 3 bases and 4 bases, with 12 bases remaining between them. CDR1 is SQVTM, CDR2 ANQGSEA, per germline. The CDR3 totals 13 residues. The sequence came from a man aged 55 to 70 with acute or convalescent COVID-19. The J gene is TRBJ2-5, the V gene TRBV29-1, with a possible D match to TRBD1 (7 bases). Sequenced sample: peripheral blood. CDR3 protein: CSVEEGAGETQYF. The CDR3 DNA follows: TGCAGCGTTGAGGAGGGGGCTGGAGAGACCCAGTACTTC.